This TCR beta chain comes out of a study of T cells after posttransplantation cyclophosphamide. Controls had myeloablative marrow grafts with methotrexate and calcineurin inhibitor, sampled at 1 year. The assay was immunoSEQ multiplex PCR, and TCRdb's table has in-frame clones only and misses some. The top ten hold approximately 2% of the sample, which has roughly 21,000 clones, just over 85% seen once. The ends were cut back, 5 bases at V and 1 base at J, with 21 bases in the middle. CDR1 and CDR2 (germline): SGHTA, FQGNSA. The CDR3 is 18 amino acids. As to this clone: The antigen remains unidentified.

General study results and limits: After PTCy, TRB diversity resembled that of CNI/methotrexate controls. Donor CD8+ memory clones often dominated recipient blood repertoires at later times. TRB overlap between skin or GI tissue T cells and blood was limited.

The specimen was PBMCs, collected approximately 360 days after allogeneic stem cell transplant with calcineurin inhibitor and methotrexate. The rearrangement links TRBV7-2 to TRBJ1-5; tentative D call: TRBD1 (6 bases). This sequence originates from a female patient in her 30s who received an allogeneic stem cell transplant from an unrelated donor, was CMV-positive, and had acute and chronic GVHD. Some T cells may be supplied by the graft donor. The CDR3 sequence is CASSVRGAGGASNQPQHF. The CDR3 DNA sequence: TGTGCCAGCAGCGTACGGGGGGCGGGCGGGGCGAGCAATCAGCCCCAGCATTTT.